Listed below are T cell receptor beta chains from one sample, sequenced in a study of naive and memory T cell subsets. MiXCR was run by TCRdb on the 5' RACE reads, yielding one entry per CDR3 protein. The data show more than 50,000 distinct CDR3 sequences, with 7.2% seen just once and 8% to 10% held by the top ten. The receptors originated from a male donor in good health. Each CDR3 is given with its conserved first and last residue. Each record gives: D gene, clone size, J gene, V gene, CDR3 DNA, CDR3 protein. A D gene is named only where the DNA matches it firmly. Size tells how often a clone was seen (once, few, many) or the class of an expanded clone, and some rows leave it out.

>TRBD1|.|TRBJ2-5|TRBV4-1
TGCGCCAGCAGCCAAGAAACGGTGAAAGTCAGGGGGCTTTTGGAGACCCAGTACTTC
CASSQETVKVRGLLETQYF
>.|.|TRBJ1-5|TRBV3-1
TGTGCCAGCAGTCGGACAGAGAATCAGCCCCAGCATTTT
CASSRTENQPQHF
>.|.|TRBJ2-7|TRBV10-3
TGTGCCATCAGTGACGGAGAGAACCACGGGTCCGAGCAGTACTTC
CAISDGENHGSEQYF
>.|.|TRBJ2-3|TRBV29-1
TGCAGCGTTAGCACAGATACGCAGTATTTT
CSVSTDTQYF
>.|many|TRBJ2-1|TRBV11-3
TGTGCCAGCAGCCCTCGGGGGCTCCACTCCTACAATGAGCAGTTCTTC
CASSPRGLHSYNEQFF
>.|many|TRBJ2-6|TRBV3-1
TGTGCCAGCAGCCAAGAACCGGGTTCTGGGGCCAACGTCCTGACTTTC
CASSQEPGSGANVLTF
>.|few|TRBJ2-2|TRBV14
TGTGCCAGCAGCCAAGACGTCAGGGCTGGCACCGGGGAGCTGTTTTTT
CASSQDVRAGTGELFF
>.|many|TRBJ1-1|TRBV12-3/TRBV12-4
TGTGCCAGCAATGGGAGGAACACTGAAGCTTTCTTT
CASNGRNTEAFF
>.|many|TRBJ2-7|TRBV24-1
TGTGCCACCAGACGGTTCTACGAGCAGTACTTC
CATRRFYEQYF
>.|.|TRBJ2-3|TRBV29-1
TGCAGCGTTGTCCCTAGCCGGCTAAGCACAGATACGCAGTATTTT
CSVVPSRLSTDTQYF
>.|.|TRBJ1-2|TRBV3-1
TGTGCCAGCAGCCAAGATCTGGACAGACCAGCTAACTATGGCTACACCTTC
CASSQDLDRPANYGYTF
>.|many|TRBJ1-2|TRBV6-5
TGTGCCAGCAGTTACGCCCCTTGGGGAGCTAACTATGGCTACACCTTC
CASSYAPWGANYGYTF
>TRBD2|.|TRBJ2-1|TRBV29-1
TGCAGCGTGACTAGCGGGAGCGCCTACAATGAGCAGTTCTTC
CSVTSGSAYNEQFF
>TRBD1|.|TRBJ1-5|TRBV5-4
TGTGCCAGCAGCTTGGGGACAGGGGCAAATCAGCCCCAGCATTTT
CASSLGTGANQPQHF
>.|few|TRBJ1-1|TRBV7-9
TGTGCCAGCAGCTACGGGGACACTGAAGCTTTCTTT
CASSYGDTEAFF
>.|.|TRBJ1-5|TRBV5-6
TGTGCCAGCAGCTTAACTGCAGGGGATAATCAGCCCCAGCATTTT
CASSLTAGDNQPQHF
>.|many|TRBJ1-4|TRBV29-1
TGCAGCGCTTTAAGGGGCTCGTGGCTGTTTTTT
CSALRGSWLFF
>.|.|TRBJ1-1|TRBV4-2
TGTGCCAGCAGCCAAGTCGCGGGGGGCACTGAAGCTTTCTTT
CASSQVAGGTEAFF
>TRBD1|few|TRBJ2-1|TRBV19
TGTGCCAGTAGTCCCGACCGGGACAGGCTGTACAATGAGCAGTTCTTC
CASSPDRDRLYNEQFF
>.|many|TRBJ2-3|TRBV9
TGTGCCAGCAGACAGGCAGATACGCAGTATTTT
CASRQADTQYF
>TRBD1|few|TRBJ2-7|TRBV6-5
TGTGCCAGCAGAGCCGGGACAGCGACCTACGAGCAGTACTTC
CASRAGTATYEQYF
>TRBD1|.|TRBJ1-1|TRBV18
TGTGCCAGCTCACAACAAGGACAGGCGAACACTGAAGCTTTCTTT
CASSQQGQANTEAFF
>TRBD1|few|TRBJ1-2|TRBV20-1
TGCAGTGCAGAGGACTTAGGACAGGCCTTATATGGCTACACCTTC
CSAEDLGQALYGYTF
>TRBD1|few|TRBJ1-2|TRBV20-1
TGCAGTGCTAGAGTCTCAGGGGGAGCTGGCTACACCTTC
CSARVSGGAGYTF
>TRBD1|.|TRBJ1-2|TRBV14
TGTGCCAGCAGCCCAGGGGGACGTGGCTACACCTTC
CASSPGGRGYTF
>TRBD2|few|TRBJ2-7|TRBV15
TGTGCCACCAGCAGAGCTGCGGGAGAAGCCCCAACCAAGGGGGAGCAGTACTTC
CATSRAAGEAPTKGEQYF
>.|.|TRBJ2-5|TRBV7-9
TGTGCCAGCAGCGTACCTGGCGGGGATCAAGAGACCCAGTACTTC
CASSVPGGDQETQYF
>.|many|TRBJ1-4|TRBV29-1
TGCAGCGCCCGCAGTGTCCAAGGTGAAAAACTGTTTTTT
CSARSVQGEKLFF
>.|many|TRBJ2-7|TRBV10-2
TGCGCCAGCGGGGGCAGCTACGAGCAGTACTTC
CASGGSYEQYF
>TRBD2|many|TRBJ2-7|TRBV10-3
TGTGCCATCAGTGAATATAGCGGGGGGCCCTACGAGCAGTACTTC
CAISEYSGGPYEQYF
>.|many|TRBJ1-4|TRBV14
TGTGCCAGCAGCGCTGGACACCGTAATGAAAAACTGTTTTTT
CASSAGHRNEKLFF
>.|few|TRBJ1-1|TRBV12-3/TRBV12-4
TGTGCCAGCAGGTACTCCGGGACTGAAGCTTTCTTT
CASRYSGTEAFF
>TRBD1|few|TRBJ1-5|TRBV7-9
TGTGCCAGCAGCTCGGGACAGAAAAATCAGCCCCAGCATTTT
CASSSGQKNQPQHF
>.|many|TRBJ1-2|TRBV5-1
TGCGCCAGCAGCCTAGGACGTTACACTAACTATGGCTACACCTTC
CASSLGRYTNYGYTF
>.|many|TRBJ2-1|TRBV6-2/TRBV6-3
TGTGCCAGCATCTTTGGGATTTTAGCTGAGCAGTTCTTC
CASIFGILAEQFF
>TRBD1|many|TRBJ1-5|TRBV18
TGTGCCAGCTCACCACGGGACAGGGGGCGCCGGATGGGTCAGCCCCAGCATTTT
CASSPRDRGRRMGQPQHF
>TRBD2|few|TRBJ2-7|TRBV9
TGTGCCAGCAGCGTAGAGGGGACTAGCGTCTACGAGCAGTACTTC
CASSVEGTSVYEQYF
>.|many|TRBJ2-2|TRBV6-1
TGTGCCAGCAGCTACCCCCAAACAGGGAACACCGGGGAGCTGTTTTTT
CASSYPQTGNTGELFF
>.|many|TRBJ2-1|TRBV2
TGTGCCAGCAGTCCAGGCAGGGTGTCCTACAATGAGCAGTTCTTC
CASSPGRVSYNEQFF
>TRBD1|many|TRBJ2-5|TRBV29-1
TGCAGCGTTGAAGTTCCCCAGGGGGCCCTAGAGACCCAGTACTTC
CSVEVPQGALETQYF
>TRBD2|many|TRBJ2-3|TRBV20-1
TGCAGTGCCCCACTAGCGGGGAGCACAGATACGCAGTATTTT
CSAPLAGSTDTQYF
>.|few|TRBJ2-3|TRBV29-1
TGCAGCGGCCTCACAGATACGCAGTATTTT
CSGLTDTQYF
>.|few|TRBJ1-1|TRBV3-1
TGTGCCAGCAGCCAAGCGCCGAGTGAAGCTTTCTTT
CASSQAPSEAFF
>TRBD1|many|TRBJ1-1|TRBV5-1
TGCGCCAGCAGACAGGGGTCCTCCTTGAACACTGAAGCTTTCTTT
CASRQGSSLNTEAFF
>TRBD1|many|TRBJ2-1|TRBV7-8
TGTGCCAGCAGCTCACAGGGGTCTCCTGAGCAGTTCTTC
CASSSQGSPEQFF
>.|many|TRBJ2-7|TRBV5-5
TGTGCCAGCACCATAAACTGGGACCGAGGCTACGAGCAGTACTTC
CASTINWDRGYEQYF
>.|many|TRBJ2-7|TRBV5-1
TGCGCCAGCAGCTTGGCCAACGCCTTGGGGGAGCAGTACTTC
CASSLANALGEQYF
>TRBD2|few|TRBJ2-7|TRBV6-2/TRBV6-3
TGTGCCAGCAGGCGGCTAGCGGGATTCTCCTACGAGCAGTACTTC
CASRRLAGFSYEQYF
>TRBD2|few|TRBJ2-3|TRBV4-2
TGTGCCAGCAGCGGACTAGCGAACACAGATACGCAGTATTTT
CASSGLANTDTQYF
>.|few|TRBJ1-5|TRBV19
TGTGCCAGTAGTATAGGAAAGGGGCAGGAAAATCAGCCCCAGCATTTT
CASSIGKGQENQPQHF
>.|many|TRBJ1-6|TRBV3-1
TGTGCCAGCAGCCCCCCAGGCGCCTATAATTCACCCCTCCACTTT
CASSPPGAYNSPLHF
>.|many|TRBJ1-4|TRBV27
TGTGCCAGCAGAGAACAGGGTAGAGAAAAACTGTTTTTT
CASREQGREKLFF
>.|many|TRBJ2-6|TRBV6-5
TGTGCCAGCACAGGGCCCCTCTCTGGGGCCAACGTCCTGACTTTC
CASTGPLSGANVLTF
>.|.|TRBJ1-1|TRBV30
TGTGCCTGGAATCTGAACACTGAAGCTTTCTTT
CAWNLNTEAFF
>.|.|TRBJ2-3|TRBV28
TGTGCCAGCAGTTCCGACAGGGAGGGTCCAGATACGCAGTATTTT
CASSSDREGPDTQYF
>TRBD1|many|TRBJ2-2|TRBV6-1
TGTGCCAGTCAGGACCACAGGGGGACCGGGGAGCTGTTTTTT
CASQDHRGTGELFF
>.|few|TRBJ2-1|TRBV29-1
TGCAGCGTTGACCCCCGGACAGACAGCTCCTACAATGAGCAGTTCTTC
CSVDPRTDSSYNEQFF
>TRBD2|.|TRBJ2-1|TRBV20-1
TGCAGTGCAAGCCTAGCGGGAGTGGGCAGTGAGCAGTTCTTC
CSASLAGVGSEQFF
>TRBD1|many|TRBJ2-6|TRBV6-1
TGTGCCAGCAGTGAGACGACAGGGGTTCCTGGGGCCAACGTCCTGACTTTC
CASSETTGVPGANVLTF